This paragraph reports one TCR beta chain. Original analysis: Nucleated cell number was recorded as an estimate derived from reference gene primer amplification. The method was immunoSEQ multiplex PCR; TCRdb's version includes in-frame clones alone and lacks a portion of them. The D gene and trimming were derived from the DNA, and the V and J assignments and clone size from that table. The data contain approximately 90,000 clones, 72% of them singletons. These data originate in a study of blood T cell repertoires in COVID-19. The source is a woman aged 80 or older with acute or convalescent COVID-19. The sequencing sample was made of peripheral blood.

The chain's CDR3 is CASSQAADTQYF. The CDR3 DNA sequence: TGTGCCAGCAGCCAAGCCGCAGATACGCAGTATTTT. This chain uses TRBV4-2 with TRBJ2-3, with no clear D. The V gene lost 1 base and the J gene lost 4 bases, with 3 bases spanning the gap. The CDR3 totals 12 residues. Germline CDR1 and CDR2: LGHNA and YNFKEQ.